The 15 T cell receptor beta chains listed next were all sequenced from one sample in a study of human T cells and chemical hapten exposure. Time point reported: patch test 1, 2 weeks after DPC sensitization. Documented treatment: therapeutic diphenylcyclopropenone sensitization with weekly scalp DPC. TCRdb called the RACE reads again in MiXCR, with one record for every CDR3 protein. The sample has around 110,000 distinct CDR3 sequences; over 10% are singletons. The sequencing here drew on whole blood, taken in connection with sensitization to the hapten diphenylcyclopropenone (DPC). The receptors derive from a woman aged 45-59 years with alopecia areata. Some clones in this sample may be carry-over from other donors' samples.

This clonotype showed up many times. The J gene is TRBJ2-3, the V gene TRBV29-1; 8 bases line up with TRBD1. Germline CDR1 reads SQVTM; CDR2 reads ANQGSEA. CDR3 length: 14 amino acids. Losses at the gene ends were 7 bases for V and 2 bases for J; bases not matched to a gene: 8. Here the CDR3 DNA reads TGCAGCGCTACGGACAGGGCCCTCACAGATACGCAGTATTTT. Translation gives CSATDRALTDTQYF.

In its sample, this clonotype was seen many times. The gene calls are TRBV5-4 and TRBJ2-2, with TRBD2 identical over 13 bases. The germline gives CDR1 SGHNT, CDR2 YYREEE (reference sequence). The CDR3 runs to 19 residues. V shed 2 bases, J shed 1 base, and the junction held 8 bases outside the gene matches. The CDR3 loop reads CASSFDPTSGGENTGELFF. The CDR3 DNA sequence: TGTGCCAGCAGCTTTGATCCCACTAGCGGGGGGGAGAACACCGGGGAGCTGTTTTTT.

This clonotype appeared many times. The genes are TRBV6-6 and TRBJ2-3; TRBD1 matches at 7 bases. V was pared by 0 bases and J by 4 bases, with 13 bases of the junction left unmatched. Germline lookup yields CDR1 MNHNY and CDR2 SVGAGI (reference sequence). The CDR3 has 18 amino acids. The DNA for the CDR3 is TGTGCCAGCAGTTACTCGATGGGCAGGGGGATTGTAGCAGATACGCAGTATTTT. It codes for CASSYSMGRGIVADTQYF.

Here the CDR3 reads CASSSTSTEAFF. DNA of the CDR3: TGTGCCAGCAGTTCCACGAGCACTGAAGCTTTCTTT. The chain carries TRBV28 and TRBJ1-1; D is unresolved. The CDR3 length is 12 residues. The V gene lost 4 bases and the J gene lost 4 bases, with 7 bases spanning the gap. CDR1 MDHEN and CDR2 SYDVKM come from the germline V gene. The full variable domain, in which reference TRBV28 and TRBJ1-1 provide the parts outside the CDR3, is DVKVTQSSRYLVKRTGEKVFLECVQDMDHENMFWYRQDPGLGLRLIYFSYDVKMKEKGDIPEGYSVSREKKERFSLILESASTNQTSMYLCASSSTSTEAFFGQGTRLTVV.

This clonotype occurred a few times. The chain carries TRBV20-1 and TRBJ2-3; TRBD2 matches 7 bases. CDR1 and CDR2 from the germline V gene are DFQATT and SNEGSKA (reference sequence). This CDR3 is built from 15 residues. Unmatched junction bases numbered 7, after V lost 3 bases and J lost 1 base. CDR3 coding DNA: TGCAGTGCTAGGTTCAGCGGGGCAGGCACAGATACGCAGTATTTT. This gives the protein CSARFSGAGTDTQYF.

J is TRBJ2-3 and V is TRBV20-1; D might be TRBD2 (6 bases). Trimming removed 3 bases from V and 0 bases from J, with 16 bases in between. The CDR3 spans 16 residues. CDR1 and CDR2 (germline): DFQATT, SNEGSKA (reference sequence). The CDR3 DNA follows: TGCAGTGCTAGCGGGGTACTAGGGACTAGCACAGATACGCAGTATTTT. Translating it yields CSASGVLGTSTDTQYF.

This clonotype was detected ten times or more. V is TRBV12-3 or TRBV12-4 and J is TRBJ2-2; no definite D call. This CDR3 is 15 amino acids long. V was trimmed by 5 bases and J by 5 bases, leaving 15 bases between them. CDR3 nucleotides: TGTGCCAGCAGTCCTACTTCAGCTCGTACCGGGGAGCTGTTTTTT. This translates into CASSPTSARTGELFF.

This clonotype was recorded a few times. V is TRBV18 and J is TRBJ1-5; weak D call: TRBD1 (5 bases). The CDR3 has 16 residues. Trimming pared 4 bases from V and 1 base from J, leaving 14 bases between. Germline assignment: CDR1 KGHSH and CDR2 LQKENI. The CDR3 protein is CASSLSQEVSNQPQHF. CDR3 coding DNA: TGTGCCAGCTCACTATCACAGGAGGTGAGCAATCAGCCCCAGCATTTT.

This rearrangement joins TRBV28 to TRBJ2-7, with unresolved D. Germline V gene lookup returns CDR1 MDHEN and CDR2 SYDVKM. The CDR3 is 14 residues long. V was trimmed by 3 bases and J by 4 bases, leaving 13 bases between them. In DNA, the CDR3 is TGTGCCAGCAGTTTCCCCACCCTGCGTTACGAGCAGTACTTC. Translated, it gives CASSFPTLRYEQYF.

In this sample, this clonotype turned up a few times. The rearrangement links TRBV11-2 to TRBJ2-4; D gene ambiguous. The germline V gene has CDR1 SGHAT and CDR2 FQNNGV. V was shortened by 1 base and J by 6 bases, with 10 bases between the two germline ends. CDR3 length equals 14 residues. The CDR3 protein is CASSLASVANIQYF. The CDR3 region has the DNA TGTGCCAGCAGCTTAGCAAGTGTCGCAAACATTCAGTACTTC. Full variable domain (remainder filled in from reference TRBV11-2 and TRBJ2-4): EAGVAQSPRYKIIEKRQSVAFWCNPISGHATLYWYQQILGQGPKLLIQFQNNGVVDDSQLPKDRFSAERLKGVDSTLKIQPAKLEDSAVYLCASSLASVANIQYFGAGTRLSVL.

This chain joins TRBV28 and TRBJ2-7, with D possibly TRBD2 on 5 matching bases. CDR1 is MDHEN and CDR2 is SYDVKM in the germline V gene. Trimming stripped 9 bases from V and 0 bases from J, with 12 bases between. CDR3 length: 13 amino acids. The CDR3 region is CASMMGSSYEQYF. The CDR3 DNA reads TGTGCCAGTATGATGGGGAGCTCCTACGAGCAGTACTTC. Looking up the rest from reference TRBV28 and TRBJ2-7 gives the full variable domain: DVKVTQSSRYLVKRTGEKVFLECVQDMDHENMFWYRQDPGLGLRLIYFSYDVKMKEKGDIPEGYSVSREKKERFSLILESASTNQTSMYLCASMMGSSYEQYFGPGTRLTVT.

This clonotype has more than one count but fewer than ten. The chain joins TRBV5-1 to TRBJ2-5; no reliable D call. Trimming stripped 4 bases from V and 4 bases from J, with 17 bases between. CDR3 length: 15 residues. Germline CDR1 reads SGHRS; CDR2 reads YFSETQ. CDR3 coding DNA: TGCGCCAGCAGCCTCCGCGCGGAGACGGGAGAGACCCAGTACTTC. This translates into CASSLRAETGETQYF.

This clonotype appeared a few times. The rearrangement joins TRBV7-2 to TRBJ1-3, with TRBD1 identical over 9 bases. Germline lookup yields CDR1 SGHTA and CDR2 FQGNSA. This CDR3 has 15 amino acids. The V segment lost 5 bases and the J segment 1 base; nucleotides outside the gene matches: 3. The CDR3 spells CASSPTGGSGNTIYF. CDR3 nucleotide sequence: TGTGCCAGCAGCCCGACAGGGGGTTCTGGAAACACCATATATTTT. The full variable domain, completed using reference TRBV7-2 and TRBJ1-3, is GAGVSQSPSNKVTEKGKDVELRCDPISGHTALYWYRQSLGQGLEFLIYFQGNSAPDKSGLPSDRFSAERTGGSVSTLTIQRTQQEDSAVYLCASSPTGGSGNTIYFGEGSWLTVV.

In its sample, this clonotype was seen a few times. The chain couples TRBV14 to TRBJ2-3; weak D call: TRBD1 (5 bases). The CDR3 is made up of 16 amino acids. The V end lost 0 bases, the J end lost 3 bases, and 13 bases lay between the germline ends. CDR1 SGHDN and CDR2 FVKESK come from the germline V gene. The CDR3 DNA reads as TGTGCCAGCAGCCAAGATCCAGGGCGAAGTACAGATACGCAGTATTTT. This encodes CASSQDPGRSTDTQYF.

The V call is TRBV2, the J call TRBJ1-1; D is undetermined. The CDR3 sequence is 13 residues long. The germline gives CDR1 SNHLY, CDR2 FYNNEI. V was shortened by 7 bases and J by 1 base, with 10 bases between the two germline ends. The CDR3: CASITPGNTEAFF. As DNA, the CDR3 is TGTGCCAGCATTACCCCGGGGAACACTGAAGCTTTCTTT.